This entry lists 24 T cell receptor beta chains sequenced from one sample in a study of vaccination effects on CD4 cells after COVID-19. For these TCRs, the target antigens are not known. Only in-frame clones appear in the TCRdb table, and some are missing; sequencing was by immunoSEQ multiplex PCR. Here the sample spans nearly 35,000 clones, 55% to 85% being singletons. ViraFEST expansion of antigen-specific CD4+ T cells with viral peptide pools preceded sequencing. Following culture for approximately ten days, CD4+ T cells were isolated. Absence of prior SARS-CoV-2 infection characterized the vaccine recipients, who showed negative nucleocapsid antibodies. The specimen comprised CD4+ T cells from PBMCs cultured with HCoV-OC43 spike peptides, sampled before COVID-19 vaccination. Subset defined: HCoV-OC43 spike overlapping peptide pool stimulation. These receptors all stem from a human donor who received a COVID-19 vaccine.

The chain couples TRBV18 to TRBJ1-3; 7 positions match TRBD1. After removal of 3 bases from V and 4 bases from J, the junction contained 6 bases not matched to a gene. CDR3 size: 15 residues. Germline CDR1 is KGHSH and CDR2 is LQKENI. In DNA, the CDR3 is TGTGCCAGCTCACCGCCGTCGGGACAGGGAAACACCATATATTTT. Amino acid sequence: CASSPPSGQGNTIYF.

This clone was counted a few times. The rearrangement joins TRBV3-1 (or the pseudogene TRBV3-2) to TRBJ2-2; TRBD1 matches 9 bases. There are 17 residues in the CDR3. Trimming at V came to 4 bases and at J to 2 bases, leaving 8 bases not matched to a gene. Germline V gives CDR1 LGHDT, CDR2 YNNKEL (reference sequence). This chain's CDR3 is CASSRGPGQGNTGELFF. CDR3 coding DNA: TGTGCCAGCAGCCGAGGACCGGGACAGGGTAACACCGGGGAGCTGTTTTTT.

The CDR3 loop is CASSSGTYGQPQHF. Written as DNA, the CDR3 is TGCGCCAGCAGCTCAGGGACCTACGGTCAGCCCCAGCATTTT. The chain uses TRBV4-1 and TRBJ1-5; TRBD1 is a possible D gene (5 bases). The CDR3 covers 14 residues. The V gene lost 5 bases and the J gene lost 6 bases, with 14 bases spanning the gap. Germline V gene sequence: CDR1 MGHRA, CDR2 YSYEKL.

The rearrangement joins TRBV10-1 to TRBJ1-1; D unresolved. V was cut by 5 bases and J by 11 bases, with 15 bases left in between. Germline CDR1 reads WNHNN; CDR2 reads SYGVQD (reference sequence). The CDR3 runs to 12 residues. The CDR3 DNA reads as TGCGCCAGCAGTTCCGACACAATGGGGGCTTTCTTT. Amino acid sequence: CASSSDTMGAFF.

This chain joins TRBV9 and TRBJ2-1; D is perhaps TRBD2 (6 bases). V dropped 4 bases and J dropped 1 base, with 15 bases sitting between them. Germline CDR1 SGDLS, CDR2 YYNGEE. The CDR3 runs to 16 residues. The CDR3, as DNA: TGTGCCAGCAGCCCTCCGGGACTCCCATCCTACAATGAGCAGTTCTTC. This translates into CASSPPGLPSYNEQFF. Full variable domain (remainder filled in from reference TRBV9 and TRBJ2-1): DSGVTQTPKHLITATGQRVTLRCSPRSGDLSVYWYQQSLDQGLQFLIQYYNGEERAKGNILERFSAQQFPDLHSELNLSSLELGDSALYFCASSPPGLPSYNEQFFGPGTRLTVL.

V usage is TRBV3-1 (or the pseudogene TRBV3-2) and J usage is TRBJ2-3; D is perhaps TRBD2 (5 bases). Germline values: CDR1 LGHDT, CDR2 YNNKEL (reference sequence). Trimming cost V 4 bases and J 4 bases, with 18 bases left between them. The CDR3 runs 16 residues. The CDR3 sequence is CASSPWRPGFADTQYF. The CDR3 DNA is TGTGCCAGCAGCCCCTGGAGGCCAGGATTCGCAGATACGCAGTATTTT.

V is TRBV5-1 and J is TRBJ1-1, with D tentatively TRBD1 (5 bases). Germline CDR1 and CDR2: SGHRS and YFSETQ. Trimming removed 5 bases at V and 0 bases at J, with 14 bases between. This CDR3 region has 15 residues. The CDR3 region has the DNA TGCGCCAGCAGTTCCGGGGGGGGTTTGAACACTGAAGCTTTCTTT. Residues: CASSSGGGLNTEAFF.

This chain links TRBV2 with TRBJ1-1; D remains ambiguous. The V gene's germline CDR1 is SNHLY and CDR2 FYNNEI. This CDR3 region has 12 residues. Trimming cost V 8 bases and J 5 bases, with 12 bases left between them. In DNA form, the CDR3 reads TGTGCCAGCCGGGTTTCGCGAACTGAAGCTTTCTTT. It encodes CASRVSRTEAFF.

The chain carries TRBV2 and TRBJ2-2; 9 nucleotides match TRBD2. The germline V gene has CDR1 SNHLY and CDR2 FYNNEI. The CDR3 spans 15 residues. With 4 bases clipped from V and 5 bases from J, the junction kept 5 bases outside the gene matches. CDR3: CASSVSGSRTGELFF. CDR3 DNA: TGTGCCAGCAGTGTTAGCGGGAGTAGGACCGGGGAGCTGTTTTTT.

The V and J genes are TRBV7-9 and TRBJ2-2; tentatively, D is TRBD1 (7 bases). The CDR3 runs 16 residues. V dropped 9 bases and J dropped 2 bases, with 19 bases sitting between them. In germline, CDR1 is SEHNR, CDR2 FQNEAQ (reference sequence). The DNA of the CDR3 is TGTGCCAGTCACTACCAGGGGGACTCAAACACCGGGGAGCTGTTTTTT. Amino acids: CASHYQGDSNTGELFF.

The chain employs TRBV18 and TRBJ2-1; 9 positions agree with TRBD1. CDR1 is KGHSH, CDR2 LQKENI, per germline. After removal of 4 bases from V and 10 bases from J, the junction contained 11 bases not matched to a gene. This CDR3 is 15 amino acids long. The CDR3 protein is CASSQVPGQGEEQFF. In DNA form, the CDR3 reads TGTGCCAGCTCACAGGTCCCGGGACAGGGAGAGGAGCAGTTCTTC.

This chain uses TRBV5-6 with TRBJ2-2; D call uncertain. The CDR3 loop spans 13 amino acids. Germline V gene lookup returns CDR1 SGHDT and CDR2 YYEEEE. Trimming pared 5 bases from V and 6 bases from J, leaving 11 bases between. The CDR3 region is CASSSLRAGELFF. CDR3 bases: TGTGCCAGCAGTTCACTACGAGCCGGGGAGCTGTTTTTT.

The chain links TRBV2 to TRBJ2-1; D remains unclear. Per germline, CDR1 SNHLY and CDR2 FYNNEI. CDR3 size: 12 residues. V lost 7 bases and J 7 bases, leaving 11 bases between the germline ends. The CDR3 DNA follows: TGTGCCAGCACAATAAACCATAATGAGCAGTTCTTC. Translated, it gives CASTINHNEQFF.

The chain links TRBV12-5 to TRBJ1-4; D gene ambiguous. The CDR3 runs to 14 residues. V was shortened by 9 bases and J by 8 bases, with 19 bases between the two germline ends. Germline V gives CDR1 LGHNT, CDR2 FRNRAP. CDR3 amino acids: CASGRGPEYEKLFF. As DNA, the CDR3 is TGTGCTAGCGGTCGTGGCCCTGAGTACGAAAAACTGTTTTTT.

J is TRBJ1-1 and V is TRBV14, with D unresolved. Trimming removed 0 bases from V and 11 bases from J, with 13 bases in between. The CDR3 covers 13 residues. Germline V CDR1 and CDR2: SGHDN, FVKESK. CDR3 region: CASSQEEKTRAFF. In DNA form, the CDR3 reads TGTGCCAGCAGCCAAGAGGAAAAAACGAGGGCTTTCTTT.

This clone was counted a single time. This chain joins TRBV6-2 or TRBV6-3 and TRBJ2-7; D remains ambiguous. This CDR3 has 13 residues. The germline V gene has CDR1 MNHEY and CDR2 SVGEGT. With 2 bases removed from V and 2 bases from J, the gap between germline ends came to 7 bases. The CDR3 DNA sequence: TGTGCCAGCAGTTACGGGTCGACCTACGAGCAGTACTTC. Protein sequence: CASSYGSTYEQYF.

The V gene is TRBV9, the J gene TRBJ1-2, with a possible D match to TRBD1 (6 bases). Germline V gene data show CDR1 as SGDLS and CDR2 as YYNGEE. This CDR3 comprises 15 residues. V lost 5 bases, J lost 4 bases, and 18 bases lay in between. The CDR3 here is CASRRPGTPFYGYTF. CDR3 DNA sequence: TGTGCCAGCAGGCGCCCCGGGACACCTTTCTATGGCTACACCTTC. The whole variable domain, remainder taken from reference TRBV9 and TRBJ1-2, is DSGVTQTPKHLITATGQRVTLRCSPRSGDLSVYWYQQSLDQGLQFLIQYYNGEERAKGNILERFSAQQFPDLHSELNLSSLELGDSALYFCASRRPGTPFYGYTFGSGTRLTVV.

V is TRBV27 and J is TRBJ2-3, with 8 bases that match TRBD2. CDR1 and CDR2 from the germline V gene are MNHEY and SMNVEV (reference sequence). V shed 4 bases and J 3 bases; nucleotides not matched to a gene: 3. The CDR3 covers 14 residues. CDR3 residues: CASSYGTRTDTQYF. CDR3 bases: TGTGCCAGCAGTTACGGGACTAGAACAGATACGCAGTATTTT.

The chain couples TRBV7-9 to TRBJ1-3, with D perhaps TRBD1 (5 bases). The CDR3 extends over 14 amino acids. Germline CDR1 and CDR2: SEHNR and FQNEAQ (reference sequence). V lost 2 bases to trimming and J lost 4 bases, with 9 bases between them. In nucleotides, the CDR3 is TGTGCCAGCAGCTTATCTACAGGAGGAAACACCATATATTTT. This sequence encodes CASSLSTGGNTIYF.

This clone was observed once. This chain uses TRBV6-2 or TRBV6-3 with TRBJ1-6; D unresolved. V lost 0 bases and J lost 6, with 0 bases in between. The CDR3 spans 12 residues. From germline, CDR1 is MNHEY and CDR2 SVGEGT. CDR3 amino acids: CASSYSNSPLHF. The CDR3 DNA reads TGTGCCAGCAGTTACTCTAATTCACCCCTCCACTTT.

This chain connects TRBV28 to TRBJ1-2, with 7 positions matching TRBD1. Per germline, CDR1 MDHEN and CDR2 SYDVKM. CDR3 size: 14 residues. V lost 5 bases, J lost 4 bases, and 7 bases stayed unmatched. The CDR3 protein is CASSPGDSPYGYTF. CDR3 DNA sequence: TGTGCCAGCAGTCCCGGGGACAGTCCCTATGGCTACACCTTC.

The chain links TRBV18 to TRBJ1-2, with a possible D match to TRBD1 (5 bases). Germline V CDR1 and CDR2: KGHSH, LQKENI. V dropped 2 bases and J dropped 3 bases, with 13 bases sitting between them. This CDR3 comprises 15 residues. The CDR3 DNA reads TGTGCCAGCTCACCAGCCTGGGACGGCGACTATGGCTACACCTTC. Its protein is CASSPAWDGDYGYTF.

The chain recombines TRBV3-1 (or the pseudogene TRBV3-2) with TRBJ1-1; D possibly corresponds to TRBD1 (6 bases). The V gene's germline CDR1 is LGHDT and CDR2 YNNKEL (reference sequence). V was shortened by 4 bases and J by 7 bases, with 13 bases between the two germline ends. This CDR3 comprises 13 residues. The chain's CDR3 is CASSPSGVSEAFF. The CDR3 DNA follows: TGTGCCAGCAGCCCCTCAGGGGTGAGTGAAGCTTTCTTT.

The rearrangement links TRBV21-1 to TRBJ2-5; TRBD2, as called in the table, went unchecked against the DNA. TRBV21-1 has pseudogene status. This CDR3 comprises 16 residues. CDR3 sequence reads: CASSKSARGGEETQYF. In nucleotides, the CDR3 is TGTGCCAGCAGCAAATCGGCTCGGGGAGGGGAGGAGACCCAGTACTTC.